The 8 T cell receptor beta chains reported below all come from one sample, sequenced in a study of blood T cell repertoires in COVID-19. The data were produced by immunoSEQ multiplex PCR, yet TCRdb's version contains in-frame clones alone and is incomplete. The table lists a few hundred thousand clones, approximately 89% of them singletons. Source material: peripheral blood. Receptor source: a woman in her 30s with COVID-19, enrolled during active disease.

This chain uses TRBV18 with TRBJ1-1; D is unclear. This CDR3 is built from 13 residues. Germline loops: CDR1 KGHSH, CDR2 LQKENI. Trimming left V 5 bases short and J 0 bases short, with 7 bases between. The CDR3 reads CASSSGMNTEAFF. CDR3 nucleotides: TGTGCCAGCTCATCCGGGATGAACACTGAAGCTTTCTTT.

The rearrangement joins TRBV7-2 to TRBJ1-1, with no clear D. Trimming shortened V by 6 bases and J by 5 bases, and 13 bases separated the two germline ends. Germline-derived CDR1 and CDR2 are SGHTA and FQGNSA. This CDR3 is built from 13 residues. The CDR3: CASSFSRQTEAFF. CDR3 sequence (DNA): TGTGCCAGCAGTTTCTCCCGCCAGACTGAAGCTTTCTTT.

The chain has TRBV5-6 and TRBJ2-1; D is possibly TRBD1 (6 bases). The V end lost 5 bases, the J end lost 7 bases, and 13 bases lay between the germline ends. This CDR3 is 13 amino acids long. CDR1 and CDR2 (germline): SGHDT, YYEEEE. The CDR3 loop is CASSFLQGNEQFF. The CDR3 DNA follows: TGTGCCAGCAGTTTTCTTCAGGGGAATGAGCAGTTCTTC.

The chain is built from TRBV2 and TRBJ2-3; 8 bases align to TRBD2. CDR1 SNHLY and CDR2 FYNNEI come from the germline V gene. CDR3 length: 15 amino acids. V lost 2 bases and J lost 5; bases outside the gene matches: 6. The CDR3 bases are TGTGCCAGCAGTGAAACGCCTAGCGGGTTAGATACGCAGTATTTT. It specifies CASSETPSGLDTQYF.

Details on this clone: This same CDR3 is encoded by further DNA sequences in the sample. The V call is TRBV5-1, the J call TRBJ1-1, with a possible D match to TRBD1 (6 bases). The V gene lost 2 bases and the J gene lost 1 base, with 9 bases spanning the gap. The CDR3 totals 14 residues. The germline CDR1 and CDR2 sequences are SGHRS and YFSETQ. The CDR3 loop is CASSLGGRNTEAFF. CDR3 in DNA: TGCGCCAGCAGCTTAGGGGGTAGGAACACTGAAGCTTTCTTT. The full variable domain, its missing parts supplied by reference TRBV5-1 and TRBJ1-1, is KAGVTQTPRYLIKTRGQQVTLSCSPISGHRSVSWYQQTPGQGLQFLFEYFSETQRNKGNFPGRFSGRQFSNSRSEMNVSTLELGDSALYLCASSLGGRNTEAFFGQGTRLTVV.

The chain recombines TRBV5-1 with TRBJ2-2; 7 bases are a match to TRBD1. This CDR3 is built from 13 residues. CDR1 is SGHRS and CDR2 is YFSETQ in the germline V gene. With 5 bases clipped from V and 5 bases from J, the junction kept 3 bases outside the gene matches. CDR3 region: CASSLQGTGELFF. The CDR3 DNA sequence: TGCGCCAGCAGTTTACAGGGGACCGGGGAGCTGTTTTTT.

The V and J genes are TRBV9 and TRBJ1-2, with D maybe TRBD1 (5 bases). Trimming stripped 3 bases from V and 4 bases from J, with 19 bases between. This CDR3 contains 16 residues. Germline CDR1 reads SGDLS; CDR2 reads YYNGEE. CDR3: CASSAGGRGSVYGYTF. The CDR3 nucleotides read TGTGCCAGCAGCGCGGGAGGGCGGGGGTCGGTCTATGGCTACACCTTC.

This chain connects TRBV7-9 to TRBJ1-2, with TRBD1 matching over 11 bases. V lost 5 bases, J lost 6 bases, and 2 bases stayed unmatched. The CDR3 covers 13 residues. Per the germline V gene, CDR1 is SEHNR and CDR2 is FQNEAQ (reference sequence). CDR3 region: CASSTGQGDGYTF. The CDR3 region has the DNA TGTGCCAGCAGCACGGGACAGGGGGATGGCTACACCTTC. The whole variable domain, remainder taken from reference TRBV7-9 and TRBJ1-2, is DTGVSQNPRHKITKRGQNVTFRCDPISEHNRLYWYRQTLGQGPEFLTYFQNEAQLEKSRLLSDRFSAERPKGSFSTLEIQRTEQGDSAMYLCASSTGQGDGYTFGSGTRLTVV.